This TCR beta chain was obtained from a study of cytomegalovirus exposure and HLA in healthy donors. In the study overall: From HLA-typed donors, an early data release held roughly 89 million unique TCRs.

Points on this clone: Antigen: not known.

Primers for the PCR totalled 60 Vbeta and 13 Jbeta. The authors' processing: The authors later counted roughly 87 million unique TCR beta chains, 8.5 million to 13 million of them shared. Measured with immunoSEQ multiplex PCR; TCRdb has only the in-frame clones, and not every one. Clonal size and the V and J genes are those of that table, whereas D and trimming came from the DNA. The sample consists of 150,000 to 200,000 clones, roughly 79% of them appearing once. Study observations and caveats: As immune exposure information, only CMV serostatus was available. In a later analysis, most CMV-associated TCR beta chains appeared HLA-restricted.

This sequence was found in a male donor in good health and CMV-seropositive. The source material was PBMCs.

DNA for the CDR3: TGTGCCAGCAGCTTCGCCCAGACAGGGCTCGAGCAGTACTTC. It specifies CASSFAQTGLEQYF. The gene calls are TRBV7-2 and TRBJ2-7; 7 bases are a match to TRBD1. J was trimmed by 6 bases and V by 3 bases; bases with no gene match: 8. In germline, CDR1 is SGHTA, CDR2 FQGNSA. CDR3 size: 14 residues.